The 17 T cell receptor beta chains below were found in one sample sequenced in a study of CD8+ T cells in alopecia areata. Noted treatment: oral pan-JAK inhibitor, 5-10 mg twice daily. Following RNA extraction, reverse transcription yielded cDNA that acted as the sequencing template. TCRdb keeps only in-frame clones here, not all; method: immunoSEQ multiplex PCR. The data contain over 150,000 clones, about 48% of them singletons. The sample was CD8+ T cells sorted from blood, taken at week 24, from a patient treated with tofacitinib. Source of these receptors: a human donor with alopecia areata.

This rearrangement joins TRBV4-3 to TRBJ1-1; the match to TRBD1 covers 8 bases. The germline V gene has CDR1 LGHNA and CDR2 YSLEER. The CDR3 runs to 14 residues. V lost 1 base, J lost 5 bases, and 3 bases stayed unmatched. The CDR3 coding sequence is TGCGCCAGCAGCCAAGTAACAGGGGGAACTGAAGCTTTCTTT. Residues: CASSQVTGGTEAFF.

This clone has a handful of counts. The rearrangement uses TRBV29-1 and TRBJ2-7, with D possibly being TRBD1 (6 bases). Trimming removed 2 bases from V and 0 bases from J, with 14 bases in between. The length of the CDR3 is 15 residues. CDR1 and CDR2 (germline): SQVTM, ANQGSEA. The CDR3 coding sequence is TGCAGCGTTGAAAAGGCAGGGACAAGCTCCTACGAGCAGTACTTC. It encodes CSVEKAGTSSYEQYF.

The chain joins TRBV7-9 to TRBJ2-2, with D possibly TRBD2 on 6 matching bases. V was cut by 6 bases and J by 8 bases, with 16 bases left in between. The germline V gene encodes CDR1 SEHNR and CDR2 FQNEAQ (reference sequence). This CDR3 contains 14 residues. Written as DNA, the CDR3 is TGTGCCAGCAGGCGGGACGGCGCTTTAGGGGAGCTGTTTTTT. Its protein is CASRRDGALGELFF. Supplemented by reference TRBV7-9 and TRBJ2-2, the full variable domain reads DTGVSQNPRHKITKRGQNVTFRCDPISEHNRLYWYRQTLGQGPEFLTYFQNEAQLEKSRLLSDRFSAERPKGSFSTLEIQRTEQGDSAMYLCASRRDGALGELFFGEGSRLTVL.

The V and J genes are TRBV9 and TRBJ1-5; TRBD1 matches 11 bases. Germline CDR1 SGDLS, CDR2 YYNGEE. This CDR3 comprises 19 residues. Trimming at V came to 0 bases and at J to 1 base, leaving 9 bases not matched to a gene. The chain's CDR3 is CASSVGRDRGEMSNQPQHF. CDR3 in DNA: TGTGCCAGCAGCGTAGGACGGGACAGGGGGGAGATGAGCAATCAGCCCCAGCATTTT.

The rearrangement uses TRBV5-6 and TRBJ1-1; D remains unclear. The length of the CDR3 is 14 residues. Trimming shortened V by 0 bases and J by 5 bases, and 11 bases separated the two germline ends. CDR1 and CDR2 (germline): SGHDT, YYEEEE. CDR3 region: CASSLAGGWTEAFF. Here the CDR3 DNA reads TGTGCCAGCAGCTTGGCAGGAGGTTGGACTGAAGCTTTCTTT.

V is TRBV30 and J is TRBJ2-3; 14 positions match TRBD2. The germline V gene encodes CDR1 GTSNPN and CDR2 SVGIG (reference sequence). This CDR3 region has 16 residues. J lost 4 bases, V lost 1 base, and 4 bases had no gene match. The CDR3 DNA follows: TGTGCCTGGAGTGGGACTAGCGGGGGGCAGGCAGATACGCAGTATTTT. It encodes CAWSGTSGGQADTQYF.

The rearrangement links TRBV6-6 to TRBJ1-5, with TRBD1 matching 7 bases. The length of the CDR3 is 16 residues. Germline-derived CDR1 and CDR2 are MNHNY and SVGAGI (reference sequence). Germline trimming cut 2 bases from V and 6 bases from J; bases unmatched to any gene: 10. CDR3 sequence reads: CASSYADLTGTQPQHF. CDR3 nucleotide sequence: TGTGCCAGCAGTTACGCAGACCTGACAGGGACTCAGCCCCAGCATTTT.

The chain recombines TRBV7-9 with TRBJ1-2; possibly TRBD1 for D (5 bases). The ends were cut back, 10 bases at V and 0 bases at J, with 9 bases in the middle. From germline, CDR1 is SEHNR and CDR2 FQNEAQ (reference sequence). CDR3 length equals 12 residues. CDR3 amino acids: CATRDANYGYTF. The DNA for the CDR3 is TGTGCCACCAGGGACGCTAACTATGGCTACACCTTC.

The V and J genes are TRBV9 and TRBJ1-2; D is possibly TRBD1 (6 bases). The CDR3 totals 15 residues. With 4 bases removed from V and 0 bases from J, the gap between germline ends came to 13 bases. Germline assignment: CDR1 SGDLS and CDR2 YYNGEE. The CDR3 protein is CASSSEGESNYGYTF. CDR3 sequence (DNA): TGTGCCAGCAGCTCGGAGGGGGAATCTAACTATGGCTACACCTTC.

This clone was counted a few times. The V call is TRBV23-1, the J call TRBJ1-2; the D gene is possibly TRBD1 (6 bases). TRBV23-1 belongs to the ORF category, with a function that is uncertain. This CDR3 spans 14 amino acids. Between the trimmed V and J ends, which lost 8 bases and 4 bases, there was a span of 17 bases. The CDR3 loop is CASRRTENFYGYTF. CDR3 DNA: TGCGCCAGCCGACGGACAGAAAACTTCTATGGCTACACCTTC.

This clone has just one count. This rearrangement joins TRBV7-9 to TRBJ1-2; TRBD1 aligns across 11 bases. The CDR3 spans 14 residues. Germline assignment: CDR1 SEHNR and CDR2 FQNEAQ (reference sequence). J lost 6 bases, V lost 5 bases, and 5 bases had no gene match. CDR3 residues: CASSRGQGVDGYTF. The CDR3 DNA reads TGTGCCAGCAGCAGGGGACAGGGGGTGGATGGCTACACCTTC.

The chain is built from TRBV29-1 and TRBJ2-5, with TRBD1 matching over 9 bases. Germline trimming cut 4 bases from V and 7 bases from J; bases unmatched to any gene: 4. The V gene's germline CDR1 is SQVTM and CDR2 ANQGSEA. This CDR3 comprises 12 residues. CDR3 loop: CSVVGQGGTQYF. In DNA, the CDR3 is TGCAGCGTTGTGGGACAGGGAGGGACCCAGTACTTC.

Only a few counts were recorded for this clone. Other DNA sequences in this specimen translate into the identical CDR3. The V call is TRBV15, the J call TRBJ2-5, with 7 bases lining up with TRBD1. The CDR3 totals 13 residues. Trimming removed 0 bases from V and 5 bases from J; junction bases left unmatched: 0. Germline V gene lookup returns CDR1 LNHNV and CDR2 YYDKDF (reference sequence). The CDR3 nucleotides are TGTGCCACCAGCAGAGACAGGGGGGAGACCCAGTACTTC. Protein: CATSRDRGETQYF.

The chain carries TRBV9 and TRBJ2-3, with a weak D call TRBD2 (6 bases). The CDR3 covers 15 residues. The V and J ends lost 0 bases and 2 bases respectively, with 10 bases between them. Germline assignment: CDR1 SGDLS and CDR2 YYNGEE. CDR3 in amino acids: CASSVGGTHTDTQYF. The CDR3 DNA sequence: TGTGCCAGCAGCGTAGGTGGGACTCACACAGATACGCAGTATTTT.

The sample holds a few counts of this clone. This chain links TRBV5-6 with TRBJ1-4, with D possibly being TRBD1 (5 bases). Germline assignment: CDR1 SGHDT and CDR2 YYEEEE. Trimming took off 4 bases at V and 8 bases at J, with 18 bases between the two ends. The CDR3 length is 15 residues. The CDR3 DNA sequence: TGTGCCAGCAGCGCGACAGATGGGGTACAAGAAAAACTGTTTTTT. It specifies CASSATDGVQEKLFF.

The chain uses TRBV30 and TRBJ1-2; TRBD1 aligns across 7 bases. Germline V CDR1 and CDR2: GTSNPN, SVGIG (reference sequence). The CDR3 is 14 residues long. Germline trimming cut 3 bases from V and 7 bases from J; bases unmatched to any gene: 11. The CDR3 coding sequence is TGTGCCTGGAGGGAGACGACAGGGCTCTTTGGCTACACCTTC. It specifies CAWRETTGLFGYTF.

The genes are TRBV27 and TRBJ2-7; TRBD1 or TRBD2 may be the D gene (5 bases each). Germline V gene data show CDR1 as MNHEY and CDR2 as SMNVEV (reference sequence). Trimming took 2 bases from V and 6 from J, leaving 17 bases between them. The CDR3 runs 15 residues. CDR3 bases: TGTGCCAGCAGTTTAGACGGTGGGGACGGCCGCGAGCAGTACTTC. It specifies CASSLDGGDGREQYF.